A selection of T cell receptor beta chains follows, all from one sample in a study of cytomegalovirus exposure and HLA in healthy donors. Profiled with immunoSEQ multiplex PCR; TCRdb holds only in-frame clones, not every one. The sample contains 95,000 to 150,000 clones, about three quarters of which appear only once. Sequencing used PBMCs. The receptor source for this set is a man aged 25 to 40 in good health and CMV-seronegative. The conserved cysteine and the conserved F or W are not part of the CDR3 here. Fields, in order: V gene, J gene, CDR3 length, CDR3 protein.

TRBV4-1	TRBJ1-1	14	ASSHPPGTGNTEAF
TRBV18	TRBJ2-7	13	ASSPYEGAENEQY
TRBV5-1	TRBJ1-6	10	ASRLYNSPLH
TRBV6-5	TRBJ2-7	12	ASSYSGQLYEQY
TRBV5-1	TRBJ1-1	12	ASSSYGGDTEAF
TRBV5-1	TRBJ2-3	16	ASSLAGLAGGNTDTQY
TRBV13	TRBJ2-7	12	ASRRTSGGYEQY
TRBV7-9	TRBJ2-2	14	ASSPFVSANTGELF
TRBV18	TRBJ2-3	14	ASSESGGAEVDTQY
TRBV6-6	TRBJ2-7	14	ASSYSGQGGTYEQY
TRBV5-5	TRBJ1-2	13	ASSLVGDLVYGYT
TRBV28	TRBJ1-4	11	ASKWGGDEKLF
TRBV19	TRBJ2-1	12	ASSGYSSYNEQF
TRBV10-2	TRBJ1-1	10	ASSPNRGLAF
TRBV18	TRBJ2-7	11	ASSPAGGGEQY
TRBV27	TRBJ2-7	12	ASSRGGSAYEQY
TRBV5-4	TRBJ2-7	14	ASSKTGDTHSYEQY
TRBV5-1	TRBJ1-5	14	ASSLGDSYSNQPQH
TRBV10-3	TRBJ2-2	15	AISESLSGGNTGELF
TRBV5-1	TRBJ2-1	15	ASSHRWPSGGTNEQF
TRBV7-9	NA	9	ASRGFYEQY
TRBV30	TRBJ1-5	13	AWSVTGNSNQPQH
TRBV4-2	TRBJ1-1	11	ASSLRGATEAF
TRBV5-4	TRBJ1-6	14	ASSPGQLSRNSPLH
TRBV28	TRBJ2-2	15	ASRPIRRRGPTGELF
TRBV19	TRBJ1-4	12	ATARGVGSEKLF
TRBV28	TRBJ1-5	12	ASSDGGAGQPQH
TRBV2	TRBJ1-1	12	ASSEIRQGTEAF
TRBV6-1	TRBJ1-1	12	ASSEGDRGTEAF
TRBV27	TRBJ2-3	16	ASSPGRTSDLSTDTQY
TRBV18	TRBJ2-7	14	ASAQAAGVFSYEQY
TRBV6-5	TRBJ1-1	12	ASSSTDRYTEAF
TRBV4-1	TRBJ2-1	14	ASSQAGTSSYNEQF
TRBV5-1	TRBJ2-2	13	ASGSAGASAGELF
TRBV1	TRBJ2-7	11	TSSPKGRAEQY
TRBV9	TRBJ2-1	15	ASSVGLAGAIYNEQF